This T cell receptor (beta chain) was captured by sequencing in a study of CD8 T cell repertoires and HIV-1 epitope variants. Study-wide context: Tested: three Gag epitope families, Nef HW9 and YT9. Cultures ran 10 days, with IL-2, IL-7 and IL-15 added on days 3 and 7.

Study results and caveats: Eight or nine antigen-specific TCR beta clonotypes were found; more than five seemed cross-reactive to variants.

Here immunoSEQ multiplex PCR was the method, and the copy in TCRdb shows in-frame clones only, minus some. The sample shows approximately 5,300 clones, roughly 64% of them seen only once. With respect to this clone: The antigen is not known.

This receptor was identified in a male donor with HIV. The sequenced sample was cultured CD8+ T cells derived from PBMCs.

The DNA for the CDR3 is TGTGCCACCAGCGTTAGAGGGGGTAGAGAGACCCAGTACTTC. Its protein product is CATSVRGGRETQYF. The chain recombines TRBV15 with TRBJ2-5, with D possibly TRBD1 on 6 matching bases. The V end was cut by 5 bases, the J end by 4 bases, with 14 bases between. Germline V gives CDR1 LNHNV, CDR2 YYDKDF (reference sequence). The CDR3 is 14 residues long.